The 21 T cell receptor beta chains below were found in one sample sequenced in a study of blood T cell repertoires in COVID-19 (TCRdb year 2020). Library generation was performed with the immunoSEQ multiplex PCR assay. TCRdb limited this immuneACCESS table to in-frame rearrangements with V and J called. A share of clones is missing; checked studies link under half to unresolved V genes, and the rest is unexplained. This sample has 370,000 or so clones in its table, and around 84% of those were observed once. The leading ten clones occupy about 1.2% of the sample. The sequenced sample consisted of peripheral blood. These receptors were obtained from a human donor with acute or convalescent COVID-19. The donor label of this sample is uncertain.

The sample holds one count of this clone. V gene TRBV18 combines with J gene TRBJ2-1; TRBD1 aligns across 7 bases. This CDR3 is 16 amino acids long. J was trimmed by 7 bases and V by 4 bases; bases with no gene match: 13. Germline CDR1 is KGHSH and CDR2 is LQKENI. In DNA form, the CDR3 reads TGTGCCAGCTCACGCCAGGGGACAGCGGAAGGTAATGAGCAGTTCTTC. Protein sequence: CASSRQGTAEGNEQFF.

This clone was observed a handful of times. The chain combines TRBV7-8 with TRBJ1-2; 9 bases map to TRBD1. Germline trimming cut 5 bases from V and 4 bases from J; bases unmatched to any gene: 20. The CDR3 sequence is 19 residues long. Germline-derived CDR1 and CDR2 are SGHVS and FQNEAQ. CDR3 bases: TGTGCCAGCAGCCCCGTCGGTGGGACAGGGACCCTTGGTGCCTATGGCTACACCTTC. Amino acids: CASSPVGGTGTLGAYGYTF.

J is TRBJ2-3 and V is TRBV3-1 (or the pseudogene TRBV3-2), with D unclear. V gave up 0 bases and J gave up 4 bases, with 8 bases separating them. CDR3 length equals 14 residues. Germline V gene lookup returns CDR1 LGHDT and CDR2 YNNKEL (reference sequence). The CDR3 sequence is CASSQETRPDTQYF. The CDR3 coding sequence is TGTGCCAGCAGCCAAGAAACTCGCCCAGATACGCAGTATTTT.

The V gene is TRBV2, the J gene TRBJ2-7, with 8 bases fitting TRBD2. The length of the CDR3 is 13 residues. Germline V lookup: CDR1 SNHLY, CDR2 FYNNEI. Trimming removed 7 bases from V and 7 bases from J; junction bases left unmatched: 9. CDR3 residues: CASTREGQGEQYF. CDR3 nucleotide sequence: TGTGCCAGCACCCGGGAGGGGCAAGGAGAGCAGTACTTC.

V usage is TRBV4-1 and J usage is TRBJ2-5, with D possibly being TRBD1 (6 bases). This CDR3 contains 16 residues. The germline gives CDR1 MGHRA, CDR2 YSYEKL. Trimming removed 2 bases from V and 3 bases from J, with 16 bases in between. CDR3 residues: CASSQPYRTDKETQYF. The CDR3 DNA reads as TGCGCCAGCAGCCAACCCTACCGGACAGATAAAGAGACCCAGTACTTC.

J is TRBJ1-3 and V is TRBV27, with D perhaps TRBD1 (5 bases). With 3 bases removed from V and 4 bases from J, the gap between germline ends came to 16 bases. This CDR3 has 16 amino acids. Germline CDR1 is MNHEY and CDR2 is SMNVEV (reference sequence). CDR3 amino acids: CASSFGFPGGGNTIYF. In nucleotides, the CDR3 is TGTGCCAGCAGTTTCGGTTTCCCCGGGGGGGGAAACACCATATATTTT.

The CDR3 protein is CASSLGATVSGNTIYF. CDR3 DNA sequence: TGCGCCAGCAGCTTGGGTGCTACCGTATCTGGAAACACCATATATTTT. This chain uses TRBV5-1 with TRBJ1-3; D remains unclear. CDR1 and CDR2 (germline): SGHRS, YFSETQ. The CDR3 is 16 amino acids. Trimming removed 0 bases at V and 1 base at J, with 11 bases between. Variable domain in full (rest from reference TRBV5-1 and TRBJ1-3): KAGVTQTPRYLIKTRGQQVTLSCSPISGHRSVSWYQQTPGQGLQFLFEYFSETQRNKGNFPGRFSGRQFSNSRSEMNVSTLELGDSALYLCASSLGATVSGNTIYFGEGSWLTVV.

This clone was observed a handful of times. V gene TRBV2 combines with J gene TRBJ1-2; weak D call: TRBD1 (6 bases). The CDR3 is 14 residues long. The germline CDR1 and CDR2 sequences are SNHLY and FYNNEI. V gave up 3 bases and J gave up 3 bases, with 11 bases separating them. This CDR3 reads CASSEGQIYYGYTF. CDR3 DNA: TGTGCCAGCAGTGAGGGACAAATTTACTATGGCTACACCTTC.

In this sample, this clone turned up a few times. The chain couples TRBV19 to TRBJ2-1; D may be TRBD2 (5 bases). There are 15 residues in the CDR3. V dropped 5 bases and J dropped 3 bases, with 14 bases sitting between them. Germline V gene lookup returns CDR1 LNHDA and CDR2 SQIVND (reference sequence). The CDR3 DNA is TGTGCCAGTAGTCAGTTTGGAGGCCTCTACAATGAGCAGTTCTTC. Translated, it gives CASSQFGGLYNEQFF.

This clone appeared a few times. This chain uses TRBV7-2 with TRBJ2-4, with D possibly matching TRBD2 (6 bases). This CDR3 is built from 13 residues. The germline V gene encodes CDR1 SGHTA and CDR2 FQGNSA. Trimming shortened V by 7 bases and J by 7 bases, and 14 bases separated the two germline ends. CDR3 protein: CASTQPGVNIQYF. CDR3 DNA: TGTGCCAGCACCCAACCGGGGGTTAACATTCAGTACTTC.

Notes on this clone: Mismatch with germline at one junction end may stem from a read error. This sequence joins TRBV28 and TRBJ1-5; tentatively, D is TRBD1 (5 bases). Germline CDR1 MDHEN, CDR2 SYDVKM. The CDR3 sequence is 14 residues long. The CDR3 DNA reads TGTGCCAGCAGTCCTGGACATAACAATCGGCCCCAGCATTTT. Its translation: CASSPGHNNRPQHF.

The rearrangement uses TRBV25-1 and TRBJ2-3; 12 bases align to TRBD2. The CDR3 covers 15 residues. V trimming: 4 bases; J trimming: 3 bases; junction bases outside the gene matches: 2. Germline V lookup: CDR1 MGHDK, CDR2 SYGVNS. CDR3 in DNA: TGTGCCAGCAGTGCCACTAGCGGGAGGACAGATACGCAGTATTTT. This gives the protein CASSATSGRTDTQYF.

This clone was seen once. Here the CDR3 DNA reads TGTGCCAGCAGTTATCGGGTTGGGCAAGAGACCCAGTACTTC. It encodes CASSYRVGQETQYF. The gene calls are TRBV6-6 and TRBJ2-5, with unresolved D. From germline, CDR1 is MNHNY and CDR2 SVGAGI (reference sequence). Trimming left V 3 bases short and J 2 bases short, with 10 bases between. The CDR3 spans 14 residues.

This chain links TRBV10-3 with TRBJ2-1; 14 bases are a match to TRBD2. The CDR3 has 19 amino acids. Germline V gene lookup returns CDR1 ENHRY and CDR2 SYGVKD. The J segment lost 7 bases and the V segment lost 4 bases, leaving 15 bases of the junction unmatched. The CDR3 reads CAISGPSGLGTSGSNEQFF. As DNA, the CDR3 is TGTGCCATCAGTGGGCCGTCGGGCCTCGGGACTAGCGGGAGTAATGAGCAGTTCTTC.

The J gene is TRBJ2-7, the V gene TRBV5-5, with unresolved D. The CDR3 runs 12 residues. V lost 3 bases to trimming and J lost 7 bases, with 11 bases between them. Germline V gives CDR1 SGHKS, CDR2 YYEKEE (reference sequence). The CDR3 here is CASSYRIGEQYF. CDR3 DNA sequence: TGTGCCAGCAGCTACAGAATCGGAGAGCAGTACTTC.

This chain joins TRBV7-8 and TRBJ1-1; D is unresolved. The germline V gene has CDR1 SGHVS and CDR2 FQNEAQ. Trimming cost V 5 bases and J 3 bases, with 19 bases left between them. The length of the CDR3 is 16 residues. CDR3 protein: CASSPWKMRRDTEAFF. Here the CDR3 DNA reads TGTGCCAGCAGCCCCTGGAAGATGAGGAGGGACACTGAAGCTTTCTTT.

CDR3 region: CASSTSGQGARGYTF. In nucleotides, the CDR3 is TGTGCCAGCAGCACGTCGGGACAGGGGGCGCGCGGCTACACCTTC. V is TRBV7-2 and J is TRBJ1-2; 12 nucleotides align to TRBD1. CDR1 and CDR2 from the germline V gene are SGHTA and FQGNSA. The CDR3 loop spans 15 amino acids. Trimming cost V 5 bases and J 8 bases; bases outside gene matches: 9. Complete variable domain (other parts from reference TRBV7-2 and TRBJ1-2): GAGVSQSPSNKVTEKGKDVELRCDPISGHTALYWYRQSLGQGLEFLIYFQGNSAPDKSGLPSDRFSAERTGGSVSTLTIQRTQQEDSAVYLCASSTSGQGARGYTFGSGTRLTVV.

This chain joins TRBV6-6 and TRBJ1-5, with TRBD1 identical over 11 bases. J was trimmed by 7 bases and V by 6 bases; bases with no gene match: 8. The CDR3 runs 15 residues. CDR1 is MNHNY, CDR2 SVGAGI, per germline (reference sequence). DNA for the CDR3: TGTGCCAGCAGGGACAGGGGGCCCAGAACACAGCCCCAGCATTTT. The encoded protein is CASRDRGPRTQPQHF.

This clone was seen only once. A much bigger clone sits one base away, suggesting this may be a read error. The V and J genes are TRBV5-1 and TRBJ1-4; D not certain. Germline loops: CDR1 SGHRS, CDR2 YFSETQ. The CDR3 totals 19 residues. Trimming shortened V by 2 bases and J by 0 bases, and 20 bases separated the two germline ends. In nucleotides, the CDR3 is TGCGCCAGCAGCTTAGGATCAGAGTCTAACTATGCAACTAATGAAAAACTGTTTTTT. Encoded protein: CASSLGSESNYATNEKLFF.

CDR3 residues: CASSGAASGELFF. CDR3 DNA: TGTGCCAGTAGTGGAGCGGCCTCCGGGGAGCTGTTTTTT. This sequence joins TRBV19 and TRBJ2-2; D is possibly TRBD2 (5 bases). CDR1 and CDR2 (germline): LNHDA, SQIVND (reference sequence). V lost 5 bases and J 6 bases, leaving 10 bases between the germline ends. There are 13 residues in the CDR3. The variable domain in full, completed from reference TRBV19 and TRBJ2-2, reads DGGITQSPKYLFRKEGQNVTLSCEQNLNHDAMYWYRQDPGQGLRLIYYSQIVNDFQKGDIAEGYSVSREKKESFPLTVTSAQKNPTAFYLCASSGAASGELFFGEGSRLTVL.

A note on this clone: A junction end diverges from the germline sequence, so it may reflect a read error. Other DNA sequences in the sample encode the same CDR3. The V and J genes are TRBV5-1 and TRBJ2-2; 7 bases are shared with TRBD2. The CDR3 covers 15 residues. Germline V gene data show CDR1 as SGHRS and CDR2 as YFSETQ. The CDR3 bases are TGTGCCAGCAGCTTTCGGGGGGCGAACACCGGGGAGCTGTTTTTT. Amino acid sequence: CASSFRGANTGELFF.